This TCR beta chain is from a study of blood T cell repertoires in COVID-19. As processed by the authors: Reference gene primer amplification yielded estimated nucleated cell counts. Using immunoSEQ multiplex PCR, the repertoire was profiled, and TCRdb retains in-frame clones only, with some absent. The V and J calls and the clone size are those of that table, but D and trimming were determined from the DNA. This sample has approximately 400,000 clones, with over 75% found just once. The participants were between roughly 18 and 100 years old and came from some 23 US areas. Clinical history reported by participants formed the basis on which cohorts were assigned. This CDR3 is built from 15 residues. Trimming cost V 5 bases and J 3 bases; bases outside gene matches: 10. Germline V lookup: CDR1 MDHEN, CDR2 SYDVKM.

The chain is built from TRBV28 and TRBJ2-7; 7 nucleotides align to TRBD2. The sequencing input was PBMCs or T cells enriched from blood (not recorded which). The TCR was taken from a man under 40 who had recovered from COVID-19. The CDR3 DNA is TGTGCCAGCAGTGCCCTGGCGGGGGACGACTACGAGCAGTACTTC. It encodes CASSALAGDDYEQYF.